The 23 T cell receptor beta chains below all came from one sample that was sequenced in a study of liver allograft versus peripheral blood T cells. Study at large: Transplanted livers and recipients' peripheral blood had their T cell receptor repertoires compared.

Using its own MiXCR run on the reads, TCRdb lists one record per CDR3 protein. The sample lists 9,500 to 12,000 distinct CDR3 sequences, about 23% occurring once. The receptors derive from a human patient who had a liver transplant. Certain T cells may be donor cells from the graft.

This clonotype is termed medium-sized. This chain joins TRBV6-1 and TRBJ1-4; the D is unclear. V dropped 5 bases and J dropped 6 bases, with 13 bases sitting between them. The CDR3 sequence is 14 residues long. CDR1 and CDR2 from the germline V gene are MNHNS and SASEGT. For the CDR3, the DNA is TGTGCCAGCAGTCAGGATCGGTTTGATGAAAAACTGTTTTTT. This translates into CASSQDRFDEKLFF.

This clonotype is labeled medium-sized. This chain joins TRBV10-3 and TRBJ1-1, with D possibly being TRBD1 (6 bases). From germline, CDR1 is ENHRY and CDR2 SYGVKD. The CDR3 covers 14 residues. V was cut by 6 bases and J by 3 bases, with 14 bases left in between. Written as DNA, the CDR3 is TGTGCCATCAGATCTTCGGGGGGCCACACTGAAGCTTTCTTT. It is translated as CAIRSSGGHTEAFF.

In its sample, this clonotype was seen a few times. The chain uses TRBV9 and TRBJ1-1; D may be TRBD1 (6 bases). The CDR3 extends over 15 amino acids. Trimming left V 4 bases short and J 4 bases short, with 17 bases between. Germline CDR1 and CDR2: SGDLS and YYNGEE. CDR3 region: CASSRTVYEGTEAFF. CDR3 in DNA: TGTGCCAGCAGCCGGACAGTTTACGAGGGCACTGAAGCTTTCTTT.

Only a few counts were recorded for this clonotype. The chain combines TRBV18 with TRBJ2-3; D gene ambiguous. There are 13 residues in the CDR3. Germline CDR1 reads KGHSH; CDR2 reads LQKENI. Trimming removed 1 base from V and 4 bases from J, with 6 bases in between. Here the CDR3 DNA reads TGTGCCAGCTCACCACTCCACCCAGATACGCAGTATTTT. It codes for CASSPLHPDTQYF.

Within the sample, this clonotype is medium-sized. This chain's CDR3 is CSVAWGVSGNTIYF. CDR3 nucleotide sequence: TGCAGCGTTGCGTGGGGGGTCTCTGGAAACACCATATATTTT. This chain joins TRBV29-1 and TRBJ1-3, with D maybe TRBD1 (5 bases). Trimming cost V 4 bases and J 0 bases, with 10 bases left between them. The CDR3 has 14 residues. Germline values: CDR1 SQVTM, CDR2 ANQGSEA. Based on the CDR3 plus reference TRBV29-1 and TRBJ1-3, the full variable domain is SAVISQKPSRDICQRGTSLTIQCQVDSQVTMMFWYRQQPGQSLTLIATANQGSEATYESGFVIDKFPISRPNLTFSTLTVSNMSPEDSSIYLCSVAWGVSGNTIYFGEGSWLTVV.

This clonotype was counted only a few times. The rearrangement uses TRBV14 and TRBJ1-3; unclear D gene. Germline CDR1 and CDR2: SGHDN and FVKESK. V was shortened by 1 base and J by 0 bases, with 7 bases between the two germline ends. This CDR3 comprises 15 residues. The CDR3 DNA reads as TGTGCCAGCAGCCAAGTAACGTACTCTGGAAACACCATATATTTT. This encodes CASSQVTYSGNTIYF.

As to this clonotype: This may come from a read error, since a much larger clone is one base off. V gene TRBV7-9 combines with J gene TRBJ1-6; D not certain. In germline, CDR1 is SEHNR, CDR2 FQNEAQ (reference sequence). The CDR3 runs to 16 residues. CDR3 DNA sequence: TGTGCCTGCAGCTTTGTTACGCGGAGGCGAAATTCACCCCTCCACTTT. This sequence encodes CACSFVTRRRNSPLHF. The full variable domain, rest sourced from reference TRBV7-9 and TRBJ1-6, is DTGVSQNPRHKITKRGQNVTFRCDPISEHNRLYWYRQTLGQGPEFLTYFQNEAQLEKSRLLSDRFSAERPKGSFSTLEIQRTEQGDSAMYLCACSFVTRRRNSPLHFGNGTRLTVT.

This clonotype came up a few times. This chain links TRBV20-1 with TRBJ1-1; D gene unclear. The CDR3 runs to 15 residues. The V and J ends lost 0 bases and 5 bases respectively, with 16 bases between them. Per the germline V gene, CDR1 is DFQATT and CDR2 is SNEGSKA (reference sequence). CDR3 sequence reads: CSARDPGISGTEAFF. CDR3 coding DNA: TGCAGTGCTAGAGATCCGGGTATTTCGGGAACTGAAGCTTTCTTT.

The chain links TRBV6-5 to TRBJ1-5; no firm D call. Germline CDR1 MNHEY, CDR2 SVGAGI. The V end was cut by 6 bases, the J end by 3 bases, with 15 bases between. The CDR3 is made up of 15 amino acids. The CDR3 coding sequence is TGTGCCAGCAGAACGGGGAACACCAACAATCAGCCCCAGCATTTT. Translation: CASRTGNTNNQPQHF.

The J gene is TRBJ2-1, the V gene TRBV20-1, with D possibly matching TRBD2 (7 bases). V shed 3 bases and J shed 0 bases, with 12 bases lying between them. This CDR3 comprises 15 residues. Germline CDR1 reads DFQATT; CDR2 reads SNEGSKA (reference sequence). CDR3 loop: CSARPGGASYNEQFF. CDR3 DNA: TGCAGTGCTAGGCCGGGGGGCGCCTCCTACAATGAGCAGTTCTTC.

Judged by abundance, this clonotype is medium-sized. This chain's CDR3 is CASKRGMSYGYTF. The CDR3 DNA sequence: TGTGCCAGCAAACGGGGAATGAGCTACGGCTACACCTTC. The V and J genes are TRBV6-1 and TRBJ1-2; D is uncertain. V lost 7 bases to trimming and J lost 8 bases, with 17 bases between them. This CDR3 is built from 13 residues. Germline V CDR1 and CDR2: MNHNS, SASEGT.

Sample share makes this clonotype medium-sized (0.01 to 0.1%). The rearrangement links TRBV6-1 to TRBJ1-2; D possibly corresponds to TRBD1 (6 bases). The CDR3 is 14 residues long. The V end was cut by 1 base, the J end by 4 bases, with 10 bases between. The germline V gene encodes CDR1 MNHNS and CDR2 SASEGT. The CDR3, as DNA: TGTGCCAGCAGTGAAGTAACAGGGCCCTATGGCTACACCTTC. Translation: CASSEVTGPYGYTF.

The chain is built from TRBV29-1 and TRBJ2-5; D might be TRBD2 (5 bases). V was pared by 4 bases and J by 5 bases, with 11 bases between. This CDR3 contains 12 residues. Per germline, CDR1 SQVTM and CDR2 ANQGSEA. CDR3 loop: CSVGSGSETQYF. CDR3 DNA: TGCAGCGTTGGGTCGGGGTCGGAGACCCAGTACTTC.

Within the sample, this clonotype is medium-sized. The chain couples TRBV27 to TRBJ2-7, with 9 positions matching TRBD2. The CDR3 length is 15 residues. Trimming removed 6 bases from V and 4 bases from J; junction bases left unmatched: 10. CDR1 is MNHEY and CDR2 is SMNVEV in the germline V gene (reference sequence). CDR3 region: CASSLPGTSKYEQYF. In nucleotides, the CDR3 is TGTGCCAGCAGCTTGCCCGGGACTAGCAAGTACGAGCAGTACTTC.

The V gene is TRBV12-3 or TRBV12-4, the J gene TRBJ1-1, with D unclear. The CDR3 spans 11 residues. The V gene lost 0 bases and the J gene lost 4 bases, with 0 bases spanning the gap. CDR3 DNA: TGTGCCAGCAGTTTAGCCACTGAAGCTTTCTTT. It is translated as CASSLATEAFF.

This clonotype ranks as medium-sized. This rearrangement joins TRBV7-9 to TRBJ2-1; D is uncertain. In germline, CDR1 is SEHNR, CDR2 FQNEAQ (reference sequence). CDR3 length: 16 amino acids. Trimming took off 0 bases at V and 0 bases at J, with 9 bases between the two ends. The CDR3 reads CASSLALAGSYNEQFF. In DNA, the CDR3 is TGTGCCAGCAGCTTAGCGCTGGCAGGCTCCTACAATGAGCAGTTCTTC.

This chain links TRBV6-1 with TRBJ1-5; D might be TRBD1 (6 bases). CDR1 and CDR2 (germline): MNHNS, SASEGT. The CDR3 has 14 residues. V was shortened by 7 bases and J by 7 bases, with 17 bases between the two germline ends. In DNA, the CDR3 is TGTGCCAGCAAGGGATGGGGGCTTGGACAGCCCCAGCATTTT. This encodes CASKGWGLGQPQHF.

By share, this clonotype counts as medium-sized. The genes are TRBV30 and TRBJ1-2; D gene uncertain. Trimming took 3 bases from V and 5 from J, leaving 10 bases between them. Germline values: CDR1 GTSNPN, CDR2 SVGIG (reference sequence). The CDR3 has 12 residues. CDR3 residues: CAWSAGLYGYTF. Here the CDR3 DNA reads TGTGCCTGGAGCGCGGGTCTATATGGCTACACCTTC.

The rearrangement links TRBV5-6 to TRBJ1-1; the D is unclear. Germline V gives CDR1 SGHDT, CDR2 YYEEEE. The V end was cut by 7 bases, the J end by 0 bases, with 19 bases between. The CDR3 covers 16 residues. CDR3 sequence reads: CASRLRWGYLNTEAFF. The CDR3 DNA is TGTGCCAGCCGGCTGAGGTGGGGTTATCTGAACACTGAAGCTTTCTTT.

By share of the sample, this clonotype is medium-sized. V gene TRBV18 combines with J gene TRBJ2-1; D gene ambiguous. CDR3 length: 15 amino acids. Germline CDR1 is KGHSH and CDR2 is LQKENI. The V end lost 6 bases, the J end lost 0 bases, and 12 bases lay between the germline ends. The CDR3 sequence is CASSTTGSSYNEQFF. In DNA form, the CDR3 reads TGTGCCAGCTCCACCACGGGTAGCTCCTACAATGAGCAGTTCTTC.

The V call is TRBV25-1, the J call TRBJ1-1, with D possibly being TRBD1 (5 bases). The ends were cut back, 2 bases at V and 7 bases at J, with 8 bases in the middle. The CDR3 totals 12 residues. Germline loops: CDR1 MGHDK, CDR2 SYGVNS. This chain's CDR3 is CASSEQGVEAFF. CDR3 in DNA: TGTGCCAGCAGTGAACAAGGGGTTGAAGCTTTCTTT.

This chain connects TRBV20-1 to TRBJ1-5, with D hard to call. V was trimmed by 3 bases and J by 1 base, leaving 7 bases between them. CDR3 length: 13 residues. CDR1 is DFQATT and CDR2 is SNEGSKA in the germline V gene (reference sequence). As DNA, the CDR3 is TGCAGTGCTAGGGAGAGAAGCAATCAGCCCCAGCATTTT. It encodes CSARERSNQPQHF.

This clonotype is labeled medium-sized. The CDR3 is CATSRDGLNSPLHF. The CDR3 bases are TGTGCCACCAGCAGAGATGGTCTTAATTCACCCCTCCACTTT. This sequence joins TRBV15 and TRBJ1-6; D unresolved. V dropped 0 bases and J dropped 6 bases, with 6 bases sitting between them. Looked up from germline, CDR1 is LNHNV and CDR2 is YYDKDF (reference sequence). There are 14 residues in the CDR3.